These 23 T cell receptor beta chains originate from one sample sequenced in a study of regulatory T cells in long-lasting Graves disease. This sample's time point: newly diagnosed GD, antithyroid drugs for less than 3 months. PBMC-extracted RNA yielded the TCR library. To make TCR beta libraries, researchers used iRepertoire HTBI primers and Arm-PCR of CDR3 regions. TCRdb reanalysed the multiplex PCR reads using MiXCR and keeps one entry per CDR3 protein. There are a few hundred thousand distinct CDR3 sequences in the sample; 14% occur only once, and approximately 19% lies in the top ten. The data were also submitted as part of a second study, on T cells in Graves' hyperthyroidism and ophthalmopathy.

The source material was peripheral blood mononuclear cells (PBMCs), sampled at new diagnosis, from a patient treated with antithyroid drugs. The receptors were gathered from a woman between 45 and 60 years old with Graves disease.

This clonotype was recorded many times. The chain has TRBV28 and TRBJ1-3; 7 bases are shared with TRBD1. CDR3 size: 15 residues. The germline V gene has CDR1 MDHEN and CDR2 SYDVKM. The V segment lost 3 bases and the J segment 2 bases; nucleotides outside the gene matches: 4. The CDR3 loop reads CASSFRGTAGNTIYF. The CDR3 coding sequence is TGTGCCAGCAGTTTCCGAGGGACAGCTGGAAACACCATATATTTT.

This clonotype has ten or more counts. This CDR3 reads CASKGPGIPPETQYF. CDR3 coding DNA: TGTGCCAGCAAGGGGCCGGGAATTCCCCCAGAGACCCAGTACTTC. The chain employs TRBV5-6 and TRBJ2-5; D tentatively reads TRBD1 or TRBD2 (5 bases each). Germline CDR1 is SGHDT and CDR2 is YYEEEE. This CDR3 has 15 amino acids. Trimming removed 6 bases from V and 4 bases from J, with 19 bases in between.

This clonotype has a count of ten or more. The CDR3 reads CASYSRDTQYF. CDR3 DNA sequence: TGTGCCAGCTACTCGAGGGATACGCAGTATTTT. The chain combines TRBV7-9 with TRBJ2-3; D gene ambiguous. Germline CDR1 and CDR2: SEHNR and FQNEAQ (reference sequence). The CDR3 loop spans 11 amino acids. V gave up 8 bases and J gave up 6 bases, with 9 bases separating them.

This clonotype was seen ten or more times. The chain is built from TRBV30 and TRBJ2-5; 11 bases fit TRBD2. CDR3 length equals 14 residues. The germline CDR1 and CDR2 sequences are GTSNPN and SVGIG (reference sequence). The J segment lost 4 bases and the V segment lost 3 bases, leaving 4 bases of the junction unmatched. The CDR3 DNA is TGTGCCTGGAGACTAGCGGGAGTGGGAGAGACCCAGTACTTC. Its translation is CAWRLAGVGETQYF.

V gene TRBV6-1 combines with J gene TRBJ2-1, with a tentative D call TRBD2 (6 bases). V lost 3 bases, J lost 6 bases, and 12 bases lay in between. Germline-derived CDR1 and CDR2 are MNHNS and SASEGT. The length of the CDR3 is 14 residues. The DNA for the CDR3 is TGTGCCAGCAGTGACCAAACTAGCAGCAATGAGCAGTTCTTC. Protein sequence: CASSDQTSSNEQFF.

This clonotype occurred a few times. The CDR3 spells CASSSGSGEPKINTQYF. CDR3 sequence (DNA): TGTGCCAGCAGCTCTGGCTCGGGGGAGCCAAAAATAAATACGCAGTATTTT. The rearrangement links TRBV7-9 to TRBJ2-3, with a possible D match to TRBD2 (6 bases). The CDR3 is 17 residues long. Trimming removed 4 bases from V and 7 bases from J, with 24 bases in between. The V gene's germline CDR1 is SEHNR and CDR2 FQNEAQ (reference sequence).

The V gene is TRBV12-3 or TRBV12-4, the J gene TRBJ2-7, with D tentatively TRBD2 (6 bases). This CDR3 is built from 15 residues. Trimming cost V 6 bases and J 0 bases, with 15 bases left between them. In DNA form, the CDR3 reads TGTGCCAGCAGCGAAACGGGCGGGGCCTCCTACGAGCAGTACTTC. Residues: CASSETGGASYEQYF.

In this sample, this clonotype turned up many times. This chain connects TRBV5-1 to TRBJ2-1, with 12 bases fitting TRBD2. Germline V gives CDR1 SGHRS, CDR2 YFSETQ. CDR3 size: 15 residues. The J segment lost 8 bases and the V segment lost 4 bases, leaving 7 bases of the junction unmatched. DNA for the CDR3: TGCGCCAGCAGCCCGACTAGCGGGAGTGGGGATGAGCAGTTCTTC. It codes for CASSPTSGSGDEQFF. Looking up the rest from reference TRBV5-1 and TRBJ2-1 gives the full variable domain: KAGVTQTPRYLIKTRGQQVTLSCSPISGHRSVSWYQQTPGQGLQFLFEYFSETQRNKGNFPGRFSGRQFSNSRSEMNVSTLELGDSALYLCASSPTSGSGDEQFFGPGTRLTVL.

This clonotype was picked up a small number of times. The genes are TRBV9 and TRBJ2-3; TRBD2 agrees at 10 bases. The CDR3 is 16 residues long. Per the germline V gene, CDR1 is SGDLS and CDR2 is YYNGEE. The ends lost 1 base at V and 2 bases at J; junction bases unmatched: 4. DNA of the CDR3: TGTGCCAGCAGCGTATGGACTAGCGGCAACACAGATACGCAGTATTTT. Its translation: CASSVWTSGNTDTQYF.

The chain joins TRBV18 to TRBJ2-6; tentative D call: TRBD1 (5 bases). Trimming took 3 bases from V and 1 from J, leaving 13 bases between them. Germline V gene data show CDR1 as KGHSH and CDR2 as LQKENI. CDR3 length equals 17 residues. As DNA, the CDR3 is TGTGCCAGCTCACCGACAAGGGGCGCTTCTGGGGCCAACGTCCTGACTTTC. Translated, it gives CASSPTRGASGANVLTF.

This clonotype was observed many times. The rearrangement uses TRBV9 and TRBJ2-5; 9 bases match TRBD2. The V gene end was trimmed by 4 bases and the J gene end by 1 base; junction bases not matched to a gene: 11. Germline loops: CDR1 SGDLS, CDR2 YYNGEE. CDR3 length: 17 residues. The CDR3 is CASSYLAGPATQETQYF. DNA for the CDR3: TGTGCCAGCAGCTATCTAGCGGGACCAGCCACCCAAGAGACCCAGTACTTC.

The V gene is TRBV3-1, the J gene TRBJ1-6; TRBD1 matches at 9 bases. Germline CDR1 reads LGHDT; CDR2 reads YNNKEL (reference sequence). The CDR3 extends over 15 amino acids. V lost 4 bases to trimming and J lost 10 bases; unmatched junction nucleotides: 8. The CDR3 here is CASSRKDRGRSPLHF. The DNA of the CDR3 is TGTGCCAGCAGCCGGAAGGACAGGGGTCGATCACCCCTCCACTTT.

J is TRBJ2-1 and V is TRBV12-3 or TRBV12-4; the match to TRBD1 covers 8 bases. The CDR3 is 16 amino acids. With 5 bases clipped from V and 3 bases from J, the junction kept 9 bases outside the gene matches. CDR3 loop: CASSLPGQAIYNEQFF. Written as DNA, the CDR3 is TGTGCCAGCAGTCTACCGGGACAGGCCATCTACAATGAGCAGTTCTTC.

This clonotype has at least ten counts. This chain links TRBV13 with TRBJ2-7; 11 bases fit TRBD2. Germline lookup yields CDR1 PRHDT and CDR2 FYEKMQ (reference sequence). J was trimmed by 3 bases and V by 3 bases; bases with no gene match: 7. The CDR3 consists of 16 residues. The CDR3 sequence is CASSFLKLAGDYEQYF. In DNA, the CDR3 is TGTGCCAGCAGCTTTCTTAAACTAGCGGGAGACTACGAGCAGTACTTC.

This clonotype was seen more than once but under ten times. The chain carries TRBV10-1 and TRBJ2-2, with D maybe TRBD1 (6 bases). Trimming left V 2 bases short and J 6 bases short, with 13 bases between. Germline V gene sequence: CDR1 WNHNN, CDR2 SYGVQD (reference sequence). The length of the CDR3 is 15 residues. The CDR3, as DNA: TGCGCCAGCAGTGAGGGGGGCGCGACCCCCGGGGAGCTGTTTTTT. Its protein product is CASSEGGATPGELFF.

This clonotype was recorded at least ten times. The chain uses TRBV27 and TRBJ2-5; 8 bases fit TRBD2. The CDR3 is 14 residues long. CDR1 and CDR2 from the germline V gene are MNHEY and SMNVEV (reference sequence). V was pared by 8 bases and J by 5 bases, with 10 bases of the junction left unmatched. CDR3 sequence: CASGVTLAGETQYF. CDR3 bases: TGTGCCAGCGGCGTGACCCTAGCGGGTGAGACCCAGTACTTC.

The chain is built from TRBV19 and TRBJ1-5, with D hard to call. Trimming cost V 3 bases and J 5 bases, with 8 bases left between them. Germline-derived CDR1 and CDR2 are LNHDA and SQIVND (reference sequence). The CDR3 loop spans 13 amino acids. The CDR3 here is CASSIGEYQPQHF. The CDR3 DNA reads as TGTGCCAGTAGTATCGGAGAGTATCAGCCCCAGCATTTT.

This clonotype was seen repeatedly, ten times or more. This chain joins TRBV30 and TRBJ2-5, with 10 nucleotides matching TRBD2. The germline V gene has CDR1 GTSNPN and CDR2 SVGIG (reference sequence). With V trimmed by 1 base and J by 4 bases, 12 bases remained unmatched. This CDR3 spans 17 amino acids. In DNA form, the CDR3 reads TGTGCCTGGAGTGGAAAAGCTAGCGGGAGAGTAGGAGAGACCCAGTACTTC. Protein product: CAWSGKASGRVGETQYF.

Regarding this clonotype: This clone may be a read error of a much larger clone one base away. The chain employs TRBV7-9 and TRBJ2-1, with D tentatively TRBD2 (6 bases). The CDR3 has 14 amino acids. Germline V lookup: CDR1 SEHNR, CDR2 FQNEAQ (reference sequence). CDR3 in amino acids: CASTLARTGDEQFF. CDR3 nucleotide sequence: TGTGCCAGCACCTTAGCCCGAACGGGGGATGAGCAGTTCTTC.

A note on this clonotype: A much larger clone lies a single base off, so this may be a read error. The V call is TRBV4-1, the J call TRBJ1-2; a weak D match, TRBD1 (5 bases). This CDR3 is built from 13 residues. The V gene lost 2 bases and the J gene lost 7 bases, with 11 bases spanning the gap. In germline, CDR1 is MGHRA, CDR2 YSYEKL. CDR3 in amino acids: CASSQLGGAGYTF. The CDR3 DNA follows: TGCGCCAGCAGCCAACTCGGCGGGGCTGGCTACACCTTC.

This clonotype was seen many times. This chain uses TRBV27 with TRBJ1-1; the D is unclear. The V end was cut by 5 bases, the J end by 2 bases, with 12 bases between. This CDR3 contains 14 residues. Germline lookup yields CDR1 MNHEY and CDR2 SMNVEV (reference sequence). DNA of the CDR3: TGTGCCAGCAGTCCAATAGACAAAAACACTGAAGCTTTCTTT. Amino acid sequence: CASSPIDKNTEAFF.

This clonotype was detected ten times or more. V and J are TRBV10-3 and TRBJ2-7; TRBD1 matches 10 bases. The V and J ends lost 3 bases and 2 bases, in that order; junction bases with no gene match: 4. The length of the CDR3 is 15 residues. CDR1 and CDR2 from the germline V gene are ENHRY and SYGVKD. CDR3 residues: CAISEGQGEAYEQYF. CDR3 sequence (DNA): TGTGCCATCAGTGAAGGACAGGGGGAAGCCTACGAGCAGTACTTC.

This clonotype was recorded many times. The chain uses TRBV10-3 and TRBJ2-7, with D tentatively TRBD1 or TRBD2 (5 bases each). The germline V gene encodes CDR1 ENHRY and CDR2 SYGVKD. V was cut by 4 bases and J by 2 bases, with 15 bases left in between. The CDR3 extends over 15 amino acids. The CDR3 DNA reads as TGTGCCATCAGTGTGGCGCGAGGGGTTACCTACGAGCAGTACTTC. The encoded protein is CAISVARGVTYEQYF.